Sequencing of this TCR beta chain was carried out in a study of a mutant IDH1 vaccine in newly diagnosed glioma. The study's findings and limits: The authors found pseudoprogression apparently unrelated to changes in top peripheral T cell clonotypes. Detectable vaccine-induced immune responses arose in around 92% of patients.

Assay: immunoSEQ multiplex PCR; the TCRdb copy retains only in-frame clones and omits some. The table shows about 15,000 clones, with 80% to 90% occurring only once. The time point here: baseline, week 1 (first vaccination visit). Treatment of the sample: pre-vaccination baseline after standard-of-care therapy. Looked up from germline, CDR1 is SGHVS and CDR2 is FQNEAQ. The length of the CDR3 is 14 residues. V was pared by 1 base and J by 4 bases, with 8 bases between. On this clone: The antigen is undetermined.

The chain is built from TRBV7-8 and TRBJ1-5; no definite D call. Sequencing used PBMCs, obtained from a glioma patient treated with radiotherapy, temozolomide or both. This TCR derives from a middle-aged woman with glioma. Some clones in this sample may be carry-over from other donors' samples. The CDR3 protein is CASSLVPENQPQHF. CDR3 nucleotides: TGTGCCAGCAGCTTAGTCCCGGAAAATCAGCCCCAGCATTTT.